Following are 7 T cell receptor beta chains from one sample sequenced in a study of cytomegalovirus exposure and HLA in healthy donors. The PCR contained 60 Vbeta and 13 Jbeta primers. Profiling relied on immunoSEQ multiplex PCR, and the TCRdb table lists in-frame clones only, not all of them. This table holds 90,000 to 100,000 clones, approximately 80% found once. Material for sequencing was PBMCs. These receptor sequences come from a man between 18 and 35 years old in good health and CMV-seronegative.

The J gene is TRBJ2-3, the V gene TRBV9; 12 nucleotides align to TRBD2. This CDR3 is built from 17 residues. Germline CDR1 is SGDLS and CDR2 is YYNGEE. V shed 4 bases and J 5 bases; nucleotides not matched to a gene: 11. CDR3 residues: CASSPPTGLAGIDTQYF. CDR3 sequence (DNA): TGTGCCAGCAGCCCCCCCACAGGACTAGCGGGGATAGATACGCAGTATTTT. The full variable domain, its missing parts supplied by reference TRBV9 and TRBJ2-3, is DSGVTQTPKHLITATGQRVTLRCSPRSGDLSVYWYQQSLDQGLQFLIQYYNGEERAKGNILERFSAQQFPDLHSELNLSSLELGDSALYFCASSPPTGLAGIDTQYFGPGTRLTVL.

The table lists this clone with a few counts. This rearrangement joins TRBV7-6 to TRBJ1-1; D uncertain. V was pared by 6 bases and J by 3 bases, with 11 bases between. Looked up from germline, CDR1 is SGHVS and CDR2 is FNYEAQ. The CDR3 loop spans 13 amino acids. CDR3 nucleotide sequence: TGTGCCAGCAGTTCGGACGGGGACACTGAAGCTTTCTTT. Its translation: CASSSDGDTEAFF.

This chain joins TRBV15 and TRBJ1-4, with D perhaps TRBD1 (5 bases). The V gene's germline CDR1 is LNHNV and CDR2 YYDKDF (reference sequence). V was pared by 6 bases and J by 5 bases, with 10 bases between. The CDR3 has 13 residues. The CDR3 loop reads CATSWDLNEKLFF. The CDR3, as DNA: TGTGCCACCAGTTGGGACTTGAATGAAAAACTGTTTTTT.

The V and J genes are TRBV11-3 and TRBJ2-1, with TRBD2 identical over 10 bases. The CDR3 contains 15 residues. Germline-derived CDR1 and CDR2 are SGHNT and YENEEA. The J segment lost 9 bases and the V segment lost 1 base, leaving 6 bases of the junction unmatched. CDR3 nucleotides: TGTGCCAGCAGCTTAGGGGTTAGCGGGGGGATTGAGCAGTTCTTC. This sequence encodes CASSLGVSGGIEQFF.

The chain joins TRBV7-8 to TRBJ1-3, with TRBD1 as a possible D gene (5 bases). Germline CDR1 is SGHVS and CDR2 is FQNEAQ. The CDR3 has 15 amino acids. Trimming took 5 bases from V and 0 from J, leaving 11 bases between them. The CDR3 bases are TGTGCCAGCAGCCAGCGGGACCGCTCTGGAAACACCATATATTTT. This sequence encodes CASSQRDRSGNTIYF.

The gene calls are TRBV10-1 and TRBJ1-5; D ambiguous. The germline V and J ends were trimmed by 0 bases and 2 bases, with 11 bases remaining between them. The CDR3 has 16 residues. CDR1 is WNHNN and CDR2 is SYGVQD in the germline V gene (reference sequence). In DNA, the CDR3 is TGCGCCAGCAGTGAGTCGAAGCTGGGCGGCAATCAGCCCCAGCATTTT. Protein sequence: CASSESKLGGNQPQHF.

This chain joins TRBV27 and TRBJ1-1; 12 nucleotides match TRBD1. V gave up 5 bases and J gave up 1 base; unmatched junction bases: 8. The CDR3 has 17 residues. CDR1 is MNHEY, CDR2 SMNVEV, per germline (reference sequence). CDR3 sequence (DNA): TGTGCCAGCAGTATTAGGGGGACAGGGGGCAAGAACACTGAAGCTTTCTTT. Translated: CASSIRGTGGKNTEAFF.